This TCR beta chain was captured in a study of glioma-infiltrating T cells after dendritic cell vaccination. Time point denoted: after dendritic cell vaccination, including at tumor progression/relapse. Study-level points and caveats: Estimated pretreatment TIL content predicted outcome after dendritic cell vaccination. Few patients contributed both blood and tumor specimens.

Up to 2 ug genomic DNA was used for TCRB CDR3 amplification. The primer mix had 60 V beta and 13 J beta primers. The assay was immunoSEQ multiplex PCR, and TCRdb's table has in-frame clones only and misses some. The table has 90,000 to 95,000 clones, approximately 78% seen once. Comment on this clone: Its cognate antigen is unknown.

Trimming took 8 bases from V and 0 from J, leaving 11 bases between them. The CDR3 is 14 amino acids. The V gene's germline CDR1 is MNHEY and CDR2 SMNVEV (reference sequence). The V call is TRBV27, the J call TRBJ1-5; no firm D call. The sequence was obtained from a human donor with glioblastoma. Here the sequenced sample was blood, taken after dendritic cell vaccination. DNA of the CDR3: TGTGCCAGCGCCTTTGGCCTTAGCAATCAGCCCCAGCATTTT. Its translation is CASAFGLSNQPQHF.